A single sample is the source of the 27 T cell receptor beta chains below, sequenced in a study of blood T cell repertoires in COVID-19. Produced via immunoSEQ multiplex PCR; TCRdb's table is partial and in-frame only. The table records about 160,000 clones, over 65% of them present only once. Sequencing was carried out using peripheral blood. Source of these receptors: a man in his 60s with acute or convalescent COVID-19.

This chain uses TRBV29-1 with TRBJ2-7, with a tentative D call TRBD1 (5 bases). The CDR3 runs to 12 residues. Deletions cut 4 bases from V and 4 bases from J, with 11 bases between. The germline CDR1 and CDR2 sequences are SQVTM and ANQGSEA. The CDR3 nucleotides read TGCAGCGTTGTAGGCAGGGAATACGAGCAGTACTTC. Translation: CSVVGREYEQYF.

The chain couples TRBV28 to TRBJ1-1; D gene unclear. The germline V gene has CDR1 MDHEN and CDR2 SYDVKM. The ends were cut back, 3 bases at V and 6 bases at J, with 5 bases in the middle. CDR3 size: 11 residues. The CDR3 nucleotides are TGTGCCAGCAGTTTTTCGTCTGAAGCTTTCTTT. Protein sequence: CASSFSSEAFF.

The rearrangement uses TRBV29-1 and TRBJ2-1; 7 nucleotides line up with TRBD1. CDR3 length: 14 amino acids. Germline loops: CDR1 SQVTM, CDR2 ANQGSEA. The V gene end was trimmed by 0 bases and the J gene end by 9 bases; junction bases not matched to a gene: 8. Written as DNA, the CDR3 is TGCAGCGTTGAAGATCTTAGGGGGCTCCGTGAGCAGTTCTTC. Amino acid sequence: CSVEDLRGLREQFF.

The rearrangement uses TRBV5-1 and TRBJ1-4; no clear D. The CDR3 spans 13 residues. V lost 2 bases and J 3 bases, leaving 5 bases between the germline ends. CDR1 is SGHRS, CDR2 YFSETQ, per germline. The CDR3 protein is CASSFSPNEKLFF. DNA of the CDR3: TGCGCCAGCAGCTTTAGCCCTAATGAAAAACTGTTTTTT. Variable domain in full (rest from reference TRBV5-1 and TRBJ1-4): KAGVTQTPRYLIKTRGQQVTLSCSPISGHRSVSWYQQTPGQGLQFLFEYFSETQRNKGNFPGRFSGRQFSNSRSEMNVSTLELGDSALYLCASSFSPNEKLFFGSGTQLSVL.

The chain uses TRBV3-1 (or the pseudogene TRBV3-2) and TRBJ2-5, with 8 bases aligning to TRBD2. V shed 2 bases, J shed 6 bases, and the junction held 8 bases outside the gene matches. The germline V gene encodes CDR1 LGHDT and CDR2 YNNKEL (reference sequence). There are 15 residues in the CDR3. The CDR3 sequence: CASSQQSGGAKTQYF. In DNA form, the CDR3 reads TGTGCCAGCAGCCAACAATCCGGGGGGGCGAAGACCCAGTACTTC.

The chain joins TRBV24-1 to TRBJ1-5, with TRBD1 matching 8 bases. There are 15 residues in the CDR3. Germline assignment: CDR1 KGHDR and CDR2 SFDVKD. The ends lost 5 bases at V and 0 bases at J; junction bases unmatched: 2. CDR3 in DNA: TGTGCCACCAGTGTAACAGGGGGTAGCAATCAGCCCCAGCATTTT. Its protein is CATSVTGGSNQPQHF.

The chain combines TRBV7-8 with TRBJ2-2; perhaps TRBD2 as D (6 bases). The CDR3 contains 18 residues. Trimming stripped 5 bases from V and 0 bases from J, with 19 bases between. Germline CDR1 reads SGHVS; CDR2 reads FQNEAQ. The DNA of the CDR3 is TGTGCCAGCAGCCCCACGATGGGGGGAAACGCGAACACCGGGGAGCTGTTTTTT. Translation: CASSPTMGGNANTGELFF.

The chain's CDR3 is CASSQDRGANTGELFF. The CDR3 coding sequence is TGCGCCAGCAGCCAGGACAGGGGGGCTAACACCGGGGAGCTGTTTTTT. The gene calls are TRBV4-3 and TRBJ2-2, with 10 bases fitting TRBD1. The CDR3 sequence is 16 residues long. The trim removed 3 bases at V and 2 bases at J, leaving 3 bases unmatched. Germline values: CDR1 LGHNA, CDR2 YSLEER.

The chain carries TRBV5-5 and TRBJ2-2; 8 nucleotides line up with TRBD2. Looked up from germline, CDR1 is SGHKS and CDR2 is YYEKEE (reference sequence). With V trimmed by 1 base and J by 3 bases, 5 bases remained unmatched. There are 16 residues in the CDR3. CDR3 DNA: TGTGCCAGCAGCTTGTCCAGCGGGGGCCACACCGGGGAGCTGTTTTTT. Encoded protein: CASSLSSGGHTGELFF.

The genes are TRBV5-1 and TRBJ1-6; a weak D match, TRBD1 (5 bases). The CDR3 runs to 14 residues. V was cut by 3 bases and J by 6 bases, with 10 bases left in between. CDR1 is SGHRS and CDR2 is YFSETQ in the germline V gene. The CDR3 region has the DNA TGCGCCAGCAGCTACGGGACTCCTAATTCACCCCTCCACTTT. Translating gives CASSYGTPNSPLHF.

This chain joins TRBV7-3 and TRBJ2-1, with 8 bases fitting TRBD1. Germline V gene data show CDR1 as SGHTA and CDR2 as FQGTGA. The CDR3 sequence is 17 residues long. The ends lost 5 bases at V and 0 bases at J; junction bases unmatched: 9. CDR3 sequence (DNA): TGTGCCAGCAGCGCTCGGACAGGGACATCCTCCTACAATGAGCAGTTCTTC. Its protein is CASSARTGTSSYNEQFF. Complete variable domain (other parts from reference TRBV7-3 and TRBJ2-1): GAGVSQTPSNKVTEKGKYVELRCDPISGHTALYWYRQSLGQGPEFLIYFQGTGAADDSGLPNDRFFAVRPEGSVSTLKIQRTERGDSAVYLCASSARTGTSSYNEQFFGPGTRLTVL.

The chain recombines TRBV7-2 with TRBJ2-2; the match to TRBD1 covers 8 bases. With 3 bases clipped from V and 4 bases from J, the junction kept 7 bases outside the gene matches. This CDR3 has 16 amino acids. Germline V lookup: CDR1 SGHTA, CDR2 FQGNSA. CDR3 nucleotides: TGTGCCAGCAGCTTCCCGACAGGGGTGGTCACCGGGGAGCTGTTTTTT. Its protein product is CASSFPTGVVTGELFF.

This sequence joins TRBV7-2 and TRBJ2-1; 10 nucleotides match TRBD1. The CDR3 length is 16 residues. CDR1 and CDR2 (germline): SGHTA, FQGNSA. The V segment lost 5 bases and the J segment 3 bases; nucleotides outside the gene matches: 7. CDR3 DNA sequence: TGTGCCAGCAGCCTATCCGACAGGGGGCGCTACAATGAGCAGTTCTTC. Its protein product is CASSLSDRGRYNEQFF.

CDR3 DNA: TGTGCCAGCAGCTTTGCCGACAGGGTATTCTCCTATGGCTACACCTTC. It yields the protein CASSFADRVFSYGYTF. The rearrangement uses TRBV13 and TRBJ1-2; TRBD1 matches 7 bases. This CDR3 spans 16 amino acids. CDR1 is PRHDT and CDR2 is FYEKMQ in the germline V gene (reference sequence). Losses at the gene ends were 3 bases for V and 4 bases for J; bases not matched to a gene: 11.

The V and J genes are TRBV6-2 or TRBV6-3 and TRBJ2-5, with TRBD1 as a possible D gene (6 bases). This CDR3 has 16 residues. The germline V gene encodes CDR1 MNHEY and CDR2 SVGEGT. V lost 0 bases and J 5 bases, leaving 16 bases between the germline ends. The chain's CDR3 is CASSYSMLGAPETQYF. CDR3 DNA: TGTGCCAGCAGTTACTCGATGCTGGGGGCGCCGGAGACCCAGTACTTC.

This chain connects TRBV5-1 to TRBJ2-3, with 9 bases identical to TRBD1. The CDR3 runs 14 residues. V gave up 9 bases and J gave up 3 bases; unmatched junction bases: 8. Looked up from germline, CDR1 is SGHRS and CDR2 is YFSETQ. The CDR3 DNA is TGCGCCACCTCGGGACAGGGAGGAACAGATACGCAGTATTTT. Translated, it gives CATSGQGGTDTQYF.

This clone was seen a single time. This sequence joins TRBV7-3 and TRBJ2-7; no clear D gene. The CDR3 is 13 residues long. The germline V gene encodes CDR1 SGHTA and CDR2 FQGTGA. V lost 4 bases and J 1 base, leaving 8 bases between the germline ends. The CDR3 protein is CASSYGDSYEQYF. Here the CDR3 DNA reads TGTGCCAGCAGCTACGGAGATTCCTACGAGCAGTACTTC. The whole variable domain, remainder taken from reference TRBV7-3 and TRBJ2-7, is GAGVSQTPSNKVTEKGKYVELRCDPISGHTALYWYRQSLGQGPEFLIYFQGTGAADDSGLPNDRFFAVRPEGSVSTLKIQRTERGDSAVYLCASSYGDSYEQYFGPGTRLTVT.

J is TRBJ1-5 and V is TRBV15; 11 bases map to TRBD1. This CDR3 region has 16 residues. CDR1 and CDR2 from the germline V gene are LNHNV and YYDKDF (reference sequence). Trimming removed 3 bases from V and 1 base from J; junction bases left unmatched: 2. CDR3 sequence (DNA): TGTGCCACCAGCAGTGGACAGGGGGCAAGCAATCAGCCCCAGCATTTT. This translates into CATSSGQGASNQPQHF.

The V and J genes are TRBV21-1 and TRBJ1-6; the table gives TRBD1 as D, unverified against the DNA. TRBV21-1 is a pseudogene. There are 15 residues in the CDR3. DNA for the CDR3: TGTGCCAGCAGCCGTCCAGGGGATATAGGTTCACCCCTCCACTTT. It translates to CASSRPGDIGSPLHF.

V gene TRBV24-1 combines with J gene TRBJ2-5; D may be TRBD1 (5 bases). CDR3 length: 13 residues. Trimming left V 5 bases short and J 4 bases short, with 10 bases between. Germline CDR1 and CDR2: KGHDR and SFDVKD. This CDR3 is CATSGQGRETQYF. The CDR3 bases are TGTGCCACCAGTGGGCAGGGCCGAGAGACCCAGTACTTC.

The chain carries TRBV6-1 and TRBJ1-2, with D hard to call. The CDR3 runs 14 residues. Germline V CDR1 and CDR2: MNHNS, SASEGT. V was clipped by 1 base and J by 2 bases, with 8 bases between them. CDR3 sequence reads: CASSEVRRNYGYTF. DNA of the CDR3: TGTGCCAGCAGTGAAGTGCGCAGGAACTATGGCTACACCTTC.

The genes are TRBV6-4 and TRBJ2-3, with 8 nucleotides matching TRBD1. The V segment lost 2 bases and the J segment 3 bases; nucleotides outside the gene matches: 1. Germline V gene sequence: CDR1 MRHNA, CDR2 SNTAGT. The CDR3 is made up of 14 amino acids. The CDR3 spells CASSDRTGTDTQYF. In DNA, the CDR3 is TGTGCCAGCAGTGACCGGACAGGGACAGATACGCAGTATTTT.

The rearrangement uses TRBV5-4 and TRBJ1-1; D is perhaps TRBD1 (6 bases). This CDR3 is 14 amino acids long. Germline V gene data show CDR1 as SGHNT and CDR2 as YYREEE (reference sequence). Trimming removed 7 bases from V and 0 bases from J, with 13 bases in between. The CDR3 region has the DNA TGTGCCAGCGGGGGCGAGGGAATGAACACTGAAGCTTTCTTT. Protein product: CASGGEGMNTEAFF.

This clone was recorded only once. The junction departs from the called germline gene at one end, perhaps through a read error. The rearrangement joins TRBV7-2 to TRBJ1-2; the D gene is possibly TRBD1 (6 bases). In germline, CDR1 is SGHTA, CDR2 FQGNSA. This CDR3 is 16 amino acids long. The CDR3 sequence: CASTLAVDRSNYGYTF. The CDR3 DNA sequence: TGTGCCAGCACCTTAGCGGTCGACAGGTCTAACTATGGCTACACCTTC.

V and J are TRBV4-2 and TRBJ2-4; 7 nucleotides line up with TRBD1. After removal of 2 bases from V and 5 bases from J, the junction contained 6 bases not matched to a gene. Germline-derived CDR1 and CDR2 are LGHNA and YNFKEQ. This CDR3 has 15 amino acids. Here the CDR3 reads CASSQSRTGQNIQYF. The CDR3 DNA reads TGTGCCAGCAGCCAAAGTAGGACAGGCCAAAACATTCAGTACTTC.

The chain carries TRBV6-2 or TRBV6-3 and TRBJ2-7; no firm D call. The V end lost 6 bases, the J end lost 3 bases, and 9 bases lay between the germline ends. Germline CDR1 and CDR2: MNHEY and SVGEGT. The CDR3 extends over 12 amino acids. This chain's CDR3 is CASSNLNYEQYF. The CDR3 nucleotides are TGTGCCAGCAGCAATCTAAACTACGAGCAGTACTTC.

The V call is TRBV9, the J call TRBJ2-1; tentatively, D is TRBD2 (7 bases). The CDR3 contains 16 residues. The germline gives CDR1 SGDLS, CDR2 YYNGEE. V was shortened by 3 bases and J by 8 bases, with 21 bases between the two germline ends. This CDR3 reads CASSENYGGPGDEQFF. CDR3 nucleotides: TGTGCCAGCAGCGAGAATTACGGGGGGCCTGGCGATGAGCAGTTCTTC.